The 29 T cell receptor beta chains below come from one sample, sequenced in a study of CD8+ T cells in alopecia areata. Isolated RNA was reverse transcribed into cDNA used as the sequencing template. Profiling relied on immunoSEQ multiplex PCR, and the TCRdb table lists in-frame clones only, not all of them. The sample holds some 200,000 clones, 50% to 70% seen once. Treatment defined: oral pan-JAK inhibitor, 5-10 mg twice daily. Material: CD4+ T cells sorted from blood, obtained at week 4, from a patient treated with tofacitinib. These receptors were collected from a human donor with alopecia areata.

This clone has a handful of counts. J is TRBJ1-2 and V is TRBV6-1; no clear D. The CDR3 is 14 amino acids. V was clipped by 5 bases and J by 6 bases, with 16 bases between them. CDR1 MNHNS and CDR2 SASEGT come from the germline V gene. In DNA form, the CDR3 reads TGTGCCAGCAGTTCTCGCCCGCCAGCAAATGGCTACACCTTC. Translated, it gives CASSSRPPANGYTF.

The rearrangement links TRBV4-3 to TRBJ1-4; no definite D call. The CDR3 runs 15 residues. Germline V gene data show CDR1 as LGHNA and CDR2 as YSLEER. V was clipped by 0 bases and J by 14 bases, with 19 bases between them. The CDR3 reads CASSQDRGGRKFLFF. The CDR3 DNA reads as TGCGCCAGCAGCCAAGATCGCGGCGGGAGAAAGTTCCTGTTTTTT.

The V and J genes are TRBV29-1 and TRBJ2-3, with 10 nucleotides matching TRBD1. Germline V gives CDR1 SQVTM, CDR2 ANQGSEA. V shed 5 bases, J shed 6 bases, and the junction held 5 bases outside the gene matches. CDR3 length: 13 amino acids. CDR3 nucleotide sequence: TGCAGCGTTCGGACAGGGGGTAGCGATACGCAGTATTTT. This codes for CSVRTGGSDTQYF.

This clone was seen a few times. The rearrangement links TRBV11-2 to TRBJ2-4, with unresolved D. The CDR3 totals 14 residues. Germline V lookup: CDR1 SGHAT, CDR2 FQNNGV. V gave up 3 bases and J gave up 2 bases, with 8 bases separating them. DNA of the CDR3: TGTGCCAGCAGCTTTCCTGGAACCAAAAACATTCAGTACTTC. It is translated as CASSFPGTKNIQYF.

This chain connects TRBV15 to TRBJ2-7; 7 nucleotides align to TRBD1. Germline CDR1 reads LNHNV; CDR2 reads YYDKDF (reference sequence). The CDR3 contains 13 residues. V shed 4 bases, J shed 5 bases, and the junction held 5 bases outside the gene matches. CDR3 nucleotide sequence: TGTGCCACCAGCACAAGACAGGGCCACGAGCAGTACTTC. Its translation: CATSTRQGHEQYF.

This sequence joins TRBV9 and TRBJ1-4; TRBD1 might be the D (5 bases). Per the germline V gene, CDR1 is SGDLS and CDR2 is YYNGEE. The CDR3 is 15 amino acids. The V end lost 4 bases, the J end lost 8 bases, and 18 bases lay between the germline ends. In DNA form, the CDR3 reads TGTGCCAGCAGCTCAAGTAGTCTCCCAGGGGAAAAACTGTTTTTT. Its translation: CASSSSSLPGEKLFF.

In its sample, this clone was seen once. The chain couples TRBV7-3 to TRBJ2-3; 7 nucleotides line up with TRBD2. The V and J ends lost 4 bases and 2 bases, in that order; junction bases with no gene match: 6. Germline V gene sequence: CDR1 SGHTA, CDR2 FQGTGA. The CDR3 has 15 amino acids. The CDR3 loop is CASSYSGVATDTQYF. DNA of the CDR3: TGTGCCAGCAGCTACAGCGGGGTGGCCACAGATACGCAGTATTTT.

This rearrangement joins TRBV18 to TRBJ2-2; D call uncertain. CDR3 length: 13 residues. Germline V gene sequence: CDR1 KGHSH, CDR2 LQKENI. The germline V and J ends were trimmed by 2 bases and 0 bases, with 1 base remaining between them. The CDR3 sequence: CASSPSNTGELFF. DNA for the CDR3: TGTGCCAGCTCACCATCGAACACCGGGGAGCTGTTTTTT.

This chain uses TRBV15 with TRBJ1-2; D not certain. Per germline, CDR1 LNHNV and CDR2 YYDKDF (reference sequence). V lost 8 bases and J lost 4, with 14 bases in between. The CDR3 runs 13 residues. This chain's CDR3 is CATERDKGYGYTF. The DNA of the CDR3 is TGTGCCACCGAACGGGATAAGGGCTATGGCTACACCTTC.

This chain connects TRBV27 to TRBJ1-6; the D is unclear. The CDR3 has 15 residues. Germline values: CDR1 MNHEY, CDR2 SMNVEV (reference sequence). With 5 bases removed from V and 4 bases from J, the gap between germline ends came to 12 bases. CDR3 amino acids: CASSQKTPYNSPLHF. Here the CDR3 DNA reads TGTGCCAGCAGTCAGAAGACTCCGTATAATTCACCCCTCCACTTT.

The chain links TRBV29-1 to TRBJ2-1; 7 nucleotides match TRBD2. V lost 0 bases to trimming and J lost 6 bases; unmatched junction nucleotides: 11. The CDR3 contains 16 residues. Looked up from germline, CDR1 is SQVTM and CDR2 is ANQGSEA. In nucleotides, the CDR3 is TGCAGCGTTGAAGAGCGTTGGAGCGGGGCGACCAATGAGCAGTTCTTC. This sequence encodes CSVEERWSGATNEQFF.

The chain combines TRBV11-2 with TRBJ1-2; TRBD1 is a possible D gene (5 bases). CDR3 size: 14 residues. The ends were cut back, 2 bases at V and 7 bases at J, with 14 bases in the middle. Germline CDR1 reads SGHAT; CDR2 reads FQNNGV. The CDR3 region has the DNA TGTGCCAGCAGCTTATATGCGGGGCTGAGTGGCTACACCTTC. Translated, it gives CASSLYAGLSGYTF.

CDR3 in amino acids: CSVDPSGVGGYTF. The CDR3 DNA reads TGCAGCGTCGACCCCTCAGGGGTAGGAGGCTACACCTTC. The chain carries TRBV29-1 and TRBJ1-2, with a possible D match to TRBD1 (6 bases). Germline-derived CDR1 and CDR2 are SQVTM and ANQGSEA. Trimming stripped 6 bases from V and 8 bases from J, with 19 bases between. The CDR3 extends over 13 amino acids.

The chain combines TRBV30 with TRBJ1-2; no clear D. This CDR3 comprises 13 residues. V shed 1 base and J shed 7 bases, with 13 bases lying between them. Looked up from germline, CDR1 is GTSNPN and CDR2 is SVGIG (reference sequence). The CDR3 protein is CAWSGQPPGGYTF. Here the CDR3 DNA reads TGTGCCTGGAGTGGCCAGCCGCCCGGTGGCTACACCTTC.

This clone was seen only a few times. V usage is TRBV5-6 and J usage is TRBJ1-5; D unresolved. Trimming left V 3 bases short and J 3 bases short, with 13 bases between. Germline-derived CDR1 and CDR2 are SGHDT and YYEEEE. CDR3 length equals 15 residues. The CDR3 region has the DNA TGTGCCAGCAGCTCAGGACTCTCATTCAATCAGCCCCAGCATTTT. This sequence encodes CASSSGLSFNQPQHF.

This clone was observed a few times. The gene calls are TRBV15 and TRBJ1-6; D not certain. Germline CDR1 reads LNHNV; CDR2 reads YYDKDF (reference sequence). There are 13 residues in the CDR3. V lost 6 bases, J lost 7 bases, and 10 bases lay in between. CDR3 nucleotide sequence: TGTGCCACCAGGAAGGGATGGAATTCACCCCTCCACTTT. Its protein is CATRKGWNSPLHF.

The chain employs TRBV30 and TRBJ2-7, with D perhaps matching TRBD2 (6 bases). The CDR3 runs 12 residues. Germline V gene data show CDR1 as GTSNPN and CDR2 as SVGIG (reference sequence). V gave up 6 bases and J gave up 2 bases, with 11 bases separating them. The DNA of the CDR3 is TGTGCCTGTCGGCGGACTACCTACGAGCAGTACTTC. Translating it yields CACRRTTYEQYF.

This clone occurred a few times. The CDR3, as DNA: TGTGCCAGCAGCTATGAAACATGGTACGAGCAGTACTTC. Translated, it gives CASSYETWYEQYF. The chain combines TRBV5-5 with TRBJ2-7, with D unclear. There are 13 residues in the CDR3. Germline loops: CDR1 SGHKS, CDR2 YYEKEE (reference sequence). Trimming cost V 3 bases and J 4 bases, with 11 bases left between them.

This chain links TRBV30 with TRBJ1-5; D remains ambiguous. V lost 1 base to trimming and J lost 1 base, with 8 bases between them. This CDR3 has 14 residues. Germline CDR1 and CDR2: GTSNPN and SVGIG (reference sequence). The CDR3 loop is CAWSGGGSNQPQHF. The CDR3 coding sequence is TGTGCCTGGAGTGGGGGTGGGAGCAATCAGCCCCAGCATTTT.

CDR3 protein: CASSSPGPNYGYTF. The CDR3 bases are TGTGCCAGCAGCTCCCCAGGACCTAACTATGGCTACACCTTC. J is TRBJ1-2 and V is TRBV9; unclear D gene. The CDR3 covers 14 residues. V lost 4 bases and J lost 0, with 10 bases in between. The germline CDR1 and CDR2 sequences are SGDLS and YYNGEE.

The sample holds a few counts of this clone. This chain uses TRBV5-5 with TRBJ1-5, with D maybe TRBD1 (6 bases). The length of the CDR3 is 14 residues. Trimming pared 4 bases from V and 3 bases from J, leaving 11 bases between. Per germline, CDR1 SGHKS and CDR2 YYEKEE (reference sequence). CDR3 region: CASSPTGSNQPQHF. The DNA of the CDR3 is TGTGCCAGCAGCCCTACAGGGTCCAATCAGCCCCAGCATTTT.

This chain joins TRBV30 and TRBJ2-7, with D uncertain. Germline-derived CDR1 and CDR2 are GTSNPN and SVGIG (reference sequence). This CDR3 is 12 amino acids long. V was cut by 1 base and J by 2 bases, with 6 bases left in between. The CDR3 DNA sequence: TGTGCCTGGAGTGGCTCGCCCTACGAGCAGTACTTC. Its translation is CAWSGSPYEQYF.

This clone was counted between two and nine times. This chain joins TRBV12-5 and TRBJ1-1; D is possibly TRBD1 (5 bases). The CDR3 contains 16 residues. Germline values: CDR1 LGHNT, CDR2 FRNRAP. The V gene lost 3 bases and the J gene lost 5 bases, with 19 bases spanning the gap. The CDR3 protein is CASGFHRLGVRTEAFF. Here the CDR3 DNA reads TGTGCTAGTGGTTTTCATCGGTTAGGGGTACGGACTGAAGCTTTCTTT.

There are a few counts of this clone. In nucleotides, the CDR3 is TGTGCCAGCAGCGTAACGACAGGGGGAAACTACGAGCAGTACTTC. The encoded protein is CASSVTTGGNYEQYF. The chain recombines TRBV9 with TRBJ2-7; 9 bases are a match to TRBD1. The germline CDR1 and CDR2 sequences are SGDLS and YYNGEE. Trimming cost V 1 base and J 3 bases; bases outside gene matches: 5. The CDR3 runs 15 residues.

The chain is built from TRBV9 and TRBJ2-3; unclear D gene. The CDR3 runs 14 residues. Between the trimmed V and J ends, which lost 0 bases and 6 bases, there was a span of 11 bases. Germline V lookup: CDR1 SGDLS, CDR2 YYNGEE. CDR3 loop: CASSVGGGRDTQYF. For the CDR3, the DNA is TGTGCCAGCAGCGTAGGAGGTGGGCGTGATACGCAGTATTTT. The full variable domain, with the rest looked up from reference TRBV9 and TRBJ2-3, is DSGVTQTPKHLITATGQRVTLRCSPRSGDLSVYWYQQSLDQGLQFLIQYYNGEERAKGNILERFSAQQFPDLHSELNLSSLELGDSALYFCASSVGGGRDTQYFGPGTRLTVL.

A few counts support this clone. The chain employs TRBV14 and TRBJ2-3; 7 positions match TRBD1. The CDR3 has 15 residues. The J segment lost 4 bases and the V segment lost 1 base, leaving 5 bases of the junction unmatched. Per germline, CDR1 SGHDN and CDR2 FVKESK. This CDR3 is CASSQVAQGADTQYF. Here the CDR3 DNA reads TGTGCCAGCAGCCAAGTCGCCCAGGGGGCAGATACGCAGTATTTT.

V and J are TRBV7-8 and TRBJ1-5; D not resolved. V dropped 1 base and J dropped 2 bases, with 3 bases sitting between them. CDR1 and CDR2 (germline): SGHVS, FQNEAQ. This CDR3 region has 13 residues. The CDR3 protein is CASSLDRNQPQHF. The DNA for the CDR3 is TGTGCCAGCAGCTTAGATCGCAATCAGCCCCAGCATTTT.

This clone has a handful of counts. The chain carries TRBV6-6 and TRBJ2-7; TRBD2 might be the D (5 bases). Germline CDR1 and CDR2: MNHNY and SVGAGI (reference sequence). With 5 bases removed from V and 4 bases from J, the gap between germline ends came to 9 bases. The CDR3 sequence is 12 residues long. CDR3 loop: CASSQADYEQYF. The CDR3 region has the DNA TGTGCCAGCAGTCAAGCGGATTACGAGCAGTACTTC.

This clone occurred a few times. V gene TRBV15 combines with J gene TRBJ2-5; TRBD1 aligns across 9 bases. The CDR3 sequence is 14 residues long. Unmatched junction bases numbered 3, after V lost 5 bases and J lost 2 bases. Per the germline V gene, CDR1 is LNHNV and CDR2 is YYDKDF (reference sequence). The CDR3 sequence is CATSGGQGQETQYF. CDR3 DNA sequence: TGTGCCACCAGCGGTGGACAGGGGCAAGAGACCCAGTACTTC.